Presented here are 10 T cell receptor beta chains from one specimen sequenced in a study of blood T cell repertoires in COVID-19. Generated by immunoSEQ multiplex PCR, the TCRdb table keeps only in-frame clones and is missing some. Of a few hundred thousand clones listed, around 89% are singletons. The sample taken for sequencing was peripheral blood. Source of these receptors: a woman in her 50s with COVID-19, enrolled during active disease.

The chain has TRBV5-1 and TRBJ2-1, with 8 bases fitting TRBD2. The CDR3 runs 14 residues. With 4 bases clipped from V and 3 bases from J, the junction kept 3 bases outside the gene matches. CDR1 is SGHRS and CDR2 is YFSETQ in the germline V gene. The CDR3 coding sequence is TGCGCCAGCAGCCGTCTAGCGGGCTACAATGAGCAGTTCTTC. Encoded protein: CASSRLAGYNEQFF.

The chain couples TRBV30 to TRBJ1-3, with 9 positions matching TRBD1. Trimming removed 4 bases from V and 4 bases from J; junction bases left unmatched: 8. The CDR3 has 15 amino acids. Germline V gene lookup returns CDR1 GTSNPN and CDR2 SVGIG (reference sequence). The CDR3: CAWTPGTGPGNTIYF. As DNA, the CDR3 is TGTGCCTGGACTCCCGGGACAGGGCCAGGAAACACCATATATTTT.

This chain joins TRBV6-5 and TRBJ2-2, with 11 bases matching TRBD2. Trimming removed 2 bases from V and 5 bases from J; junction bases left unmatched: 4. Germline V lookup: CDR1 MNHEY, CDR2 SVGAGI. The CDR3 length is 16 residues. CDR3 bases: TGTGCCAGCAGTTACGAGGGGACTAGCGGAACCGGGGAGCTGTTTTTT. This gives the protein CASSYEGTSGTGELFF.

This clone was recorded only once. The rearrangement uses TRBV5-6 and TRBJ1-2; the D gene is possibly TRBD1 (5 bases). Trimming cost V 5 bases and J 8 bases, with 10 bases left between them. The germline V gene encodes CDR1 SGHDT and CDR2 YYEEEE. The CDR3 is 11 residues long. The CDR3 coding sequence is TGTGCCAGCAGGAGGGAGGGGGGCTACACCTTC. Translation gives CASRREGGYTF. The full variable domain, rest sourced from reference TRBV5-6 and TRBJ1-2, is DAGVTQSPTHLIKTRGQQVTLRCSPKSGHDTVSWYQQALGQGPQFIFQYYEEEERQRGNFPDRFSGHQFPNYSSELNVNALLLGDSALYLCASRREGGYTFGSGTRLTVV.

CDR3 nucleotide sequence: TGTGCCAGCTCACCACGGGGAGGGGAGACCCAGTACTTC. Encoded protein: CASSPRGGETQYF. This chain links TRBV18 with TRBJ2-5; 7 bases map to TRBD2. V lost 1 base and J lost 5; bases outside the gene matches: 1. This CDR3 comprises 13 residues. Looked up from germline, CDR1 is KGHSH and CDR2 is LQKENI.

This clone has a single count. The chain employs TRBV6-2 or TRBV6-3 and TRBJ2-6; 7 bases fit TRBD1. Per the germline V gene, CDR1 is MNHEY and CDR2 is SVGEGT. The trim removed 5 bases at V and 1 base at J, leaving 8 bases unmatched. The CDR3 totals 17 residues. In DNA form, the CDR3 reads TGTGCCAGCAGTGTGGACAGGCCCATTTCTGGGGCCAACGTCCTGACTTTC. Protein sequence: CASSVDRPISGANVLTF.

The chain combines TRBV18 with TRBJ1-1, with TRBD1 as a possible D gene (6 bases). The V gene's germline CDR1 is KGHSH and CDR2 LQKENI. CDR3 length: 15 residues. V was clipped by 10 bases and J by 2 bases, with 20 bases between them. The CDR3 coding sequence is TGTGCCACCTCTAAAGGTAGGGGGGGCAACACTGAAGCTTTCTTT. It codes for CATSKGRGGNTEAFF. Supplemented by reference TRBV18 and TRBJ1-1, the full variable domain reads NAGVMQNPRHLVRRRGQEARLRCSPMKGHSHVYWYRQLPEEGLKFMVYLQKENIIDESGMPKERFSAEFPKEGPSILRIQQVVRGDSAAYFCATSKGRGGNTEAFFGQGTRLTVV.

This chain links TRBV6-5 with TRBJ1-4; D uncertain. The V gene's germline CDR1 is MNHEY and CDR2 SVGAGI. This CDR3 is built from 15 residues. V lost 6 bases and J lost 6, with 17 bases in between. CDR3 bases: TGTGCCAGCAGCCGAAGTCCGGGCGGGGATGAAAAACTGTTTTTT. Encoded protein: CASSRSPGGDEKLFF.

This chain uses TRBV11-2 with TRBJ2-1; 14 nucleotides line up with TRBD2. Germline assignment: CDR1 SGHAT and CDR2 FQNNGV. Trimming at V came to 5 bases and at J to 9 bases, leaving 6 bases not matched to a gene. This CDR3 spans 15 amino acids. The CDR3 nucleotides read TGTGCCAGCAGCGCCGGGACTAGCGGGAGTCTTGAGCAGTTCTTC. Amino acids: CASSAGTSGSLEQFF.

This chain connects TRBV25-1 to TRBJ2-7, with D possibly matching TRBD1 (6 bases). CDR1 is MGHDK, CDR2 SYGVNS, per germline. The V gene lost 3 bases and the J gene lost 5 bases, with 17 bases spanning the gap. The CDR3 sequence is 15 residues long. The CDR3 here is CASSEWGPGAHEQYF. CDR3 in DNA: TGTGCCAGCAGTGAGTGGGGGCCAGGGGCCCACGAGCAGTACTTC.